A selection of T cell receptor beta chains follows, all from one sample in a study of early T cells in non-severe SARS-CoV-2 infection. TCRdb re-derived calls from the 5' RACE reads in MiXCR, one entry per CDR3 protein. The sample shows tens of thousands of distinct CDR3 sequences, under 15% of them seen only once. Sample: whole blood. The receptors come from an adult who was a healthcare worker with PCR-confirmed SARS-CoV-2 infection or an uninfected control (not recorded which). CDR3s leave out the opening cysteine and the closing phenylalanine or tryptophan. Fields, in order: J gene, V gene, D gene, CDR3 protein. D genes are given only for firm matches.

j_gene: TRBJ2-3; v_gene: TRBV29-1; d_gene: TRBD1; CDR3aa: SIEPQQGGGTQY
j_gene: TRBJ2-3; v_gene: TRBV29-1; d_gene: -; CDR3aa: SVAGTGFTDTQY
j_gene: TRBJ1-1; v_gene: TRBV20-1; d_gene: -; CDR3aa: SARGLRAEAF
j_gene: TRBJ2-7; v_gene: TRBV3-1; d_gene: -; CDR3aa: ASSPVSAGGHEQY
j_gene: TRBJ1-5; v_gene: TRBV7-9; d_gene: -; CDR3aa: ASSLEGPAPQH
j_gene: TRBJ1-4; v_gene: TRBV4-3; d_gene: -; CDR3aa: ASSQVAMFEEKLF
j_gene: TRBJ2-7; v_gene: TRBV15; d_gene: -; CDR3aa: ATSRENSYEQY
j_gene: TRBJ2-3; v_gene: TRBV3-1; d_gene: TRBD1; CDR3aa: ASSQGTGSTDTQY
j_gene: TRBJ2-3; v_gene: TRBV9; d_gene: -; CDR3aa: ASSVVAGWGPDTQY
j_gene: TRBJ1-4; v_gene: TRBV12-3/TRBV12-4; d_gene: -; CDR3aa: ASSAGIGEKLF
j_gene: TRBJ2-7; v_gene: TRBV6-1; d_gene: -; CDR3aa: ASSDTGTYEQY
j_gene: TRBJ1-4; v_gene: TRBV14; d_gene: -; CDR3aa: ASSRVGANEKLF
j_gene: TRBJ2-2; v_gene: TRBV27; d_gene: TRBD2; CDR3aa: ASSLRPSGGGELF
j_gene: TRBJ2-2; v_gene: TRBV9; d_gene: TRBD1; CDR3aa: ASSPRTGKGGELF
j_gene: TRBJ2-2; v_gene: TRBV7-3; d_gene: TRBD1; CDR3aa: ASSLSRGPGGELF
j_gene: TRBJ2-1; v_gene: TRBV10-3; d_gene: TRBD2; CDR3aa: AINSGGYNEQF
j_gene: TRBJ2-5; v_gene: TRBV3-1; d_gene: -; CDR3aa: ASSQEGWQAQETQY
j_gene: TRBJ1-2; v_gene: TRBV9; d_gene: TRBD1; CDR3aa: ASSGQDRVRYGYT
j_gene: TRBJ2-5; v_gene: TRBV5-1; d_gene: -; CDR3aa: ASSLGQGSETQY
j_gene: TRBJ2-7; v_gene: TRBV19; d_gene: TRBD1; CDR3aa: ASSIGGGQGTYEQY
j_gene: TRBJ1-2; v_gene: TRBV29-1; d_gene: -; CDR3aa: SVELGASGYT
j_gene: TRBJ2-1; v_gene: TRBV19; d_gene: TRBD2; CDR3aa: ASTPGGLSYNEQF
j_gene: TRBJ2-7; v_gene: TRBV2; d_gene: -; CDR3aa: ASRGLTGSYEQY
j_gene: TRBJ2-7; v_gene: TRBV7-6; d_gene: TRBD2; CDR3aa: ASSFEAGVLYEQY
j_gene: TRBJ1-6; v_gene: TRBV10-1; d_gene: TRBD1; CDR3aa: ASSATGVNSPLH
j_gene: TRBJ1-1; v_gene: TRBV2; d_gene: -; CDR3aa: ASRNTEAF
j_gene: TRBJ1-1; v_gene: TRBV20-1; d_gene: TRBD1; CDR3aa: SARDPFGDRDTEAF
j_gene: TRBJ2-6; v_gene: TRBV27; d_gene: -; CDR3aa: ASSWFGLSGGGANVLT
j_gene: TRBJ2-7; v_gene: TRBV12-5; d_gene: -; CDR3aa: ASGPGPSYEQY
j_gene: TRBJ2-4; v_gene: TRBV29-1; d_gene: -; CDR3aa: SVGGEGQAKNIQY